This T cell receptor (beta chain) comes out of a study of cytomegalovirus exposure and HLA in healthy donors. With respect to this clone: The antigen remains unidentified.

Study results and limitations: A reported reduction in N-insertions relative to the roughly 670-donor mean was seen in an Asian-associated ancestry cluster in a later analysis. The study listed approximately 160 cytomegalovirus-associated TCR beta chains. A later analysis reported that several of the most significant clusters appeared to be linked to common viral pathogens, among them Epstein-Barr virus.

The primer mix had 60 Vbeta and 13 Jbeta primers. TCRdb's copy holds only in-frame clones and misses some; the assay was immunoSEQ multiplex PCR. The sample carries about 160,000 clones, about 81% recorded once. CDR1 and CDR2 (germline): MNHEY, SMNVEV (reference sequence). V was trimmed by 6 bases and J by 3 bases, leaving 12 bases between them. The CDR3 is 13 amino acids. The receptor's source is a girl aged 5 to 17 in good health and CMV-seropositive. Specimen: PBMCs. The rearrangement links TRBV27 to TRBJ2-7; possibly TRBD1 for D (5 bases). CDR3 sequence: CASREQAGYEQYF. The CDR3 DNA follows: TGTGCCAGCAGAGAACAGGCTGGCTACGAGCAGTACTTC.